These 27 T cell receptor beta chains were sequenced from one sample in a study of cytomegalovirus exposure and HLA in healthy donors. Researchers ran the PCR with 60 Vbeta and 13 Jbeta primers. Only in-frame clones appear in the TCRdb table, and some are missing; sequencing was by immunoSEQ multiplex PCR. Its table records just over 80,000 clones. The specimen was PBMCs. The receptors come from a woman aged 25 to 39 in good health and CMV-seronegative.

The chain links TRBV6-5 to TRBJ2-7, with 10 positions matching TRBD1. Looked up from germline, CDR1 is MNHEY and CDR2 is SVGAGI. The CDR3 has 16 residues. Trimming removed 0 bases from V and 2 bases from J; junction bases left unmatched: 4. The CDR3, as DNA: TGTGCCAGCAGTTACTCGAGGACAGGGGGGACCTACGAGCAGTACTTC. Its protein product is CASSYSRTGGTYEQYF.

The chain is built from TRBV30 and TRBJ2-5; D is perhaps TRBD2 (6 bases). The CDR3 totals 15 residues. V dropped 0 bases and J dropped 1 base, with 12 bases sitting between them. The V gene's germline CDR1 is GTSNPN and CDR2 SVGIG (reference sequence). CDR3 coding DNA: TGTGCCTGGAGTGTACGGGGGTCCTCCCAAGAGACCCAGTACTTC. Translation gives CAWSVRGSSQETQYF.

The V gene is TRBV30, the J gene TRBJ1-6; the match to TRBD1 covers 7 bases. This CDR3 comprises 13 residues. The germline gives CDR1 GTSNPN, CDR2 SVGIG (reference sequence). J lost 7 bases, V lost 5 bases, and 5 bases had no gene match. Here the CDR3 reads CAWSTGVNSPLHF. CDR3 bases: TGTGCCTGGTCAACAGGGGTAAATTCACCCCTCCACTTT.

The J gene is TRBJ1-2, the V gene TRBV6-1; TRBD1 agrees at 7 bases. Losses at the gene ends were 5 bases for V and 2 bases for J; bases not matched to a gene: 8. Germline V gene lookup returns CDR1 MNHNS and CDR2 SASEGT. The CDR3 is 15 amino acids. As DNA, the CDR3 is TGTGCCAGCAGTCTAAGACAGGGCGGGAACTATGGCTACACCTTC. Its protein is CASSLRQGGNYGYTF.

This chain uses TRBV18 with TRBJ2-1; a weak D match, TRBD2 (6 bases). Between the trimmed V and J ends, which lost 4 bases and 2 bases, there was a span of 18 bases. Germline V gene sequence: CDR1 KGHSH, CDR2 LQKENI. CDR3 length equals 17 residues. The CDR3 DNA sequence: TGTGCCAGCTCACTTCGGGGGTCCCATGCAACCTACAATGAGCAGTTCTTC. Encoded protein: CASSLRGSHATYNEQFF.

The chain is built from TRBV2 and TRBJ2-2; TRBD2 matches at 7 bases. Germline CDR1 and CDR2: SNHLY and FYNNEI. After removal of 6 bases from V and 1 base from J, the junction contained 17 bases not matched to a gene. CDR3 length: 19 amino acids. CDR3 sequence reads: CASRPARGSGILNTGELFF. The CDR3 DNA reads TGTGCCAGCAGACCGGCTCGGGGGAGCGGGATCTTGAACACCGGGGAGCTGTTTTTT.

This chain links TRBV19 with TRBJ2-5, with 9 bases identical to TRBD2. Germline V gene lookup returns CDR1 LNHDA and CDR2 SQIVND (reference sequence). This CDR3 has 15 amino acids. J was trimmed by 5 bases and V by 8 bases; bases with no gene match: 12. The CDR3 nucleotides read TGTGCCAGTGGAGTAGCGGGAGACCCGAGGGAGACCCAGTACTTC. The encoded protein is CASGVAGDPRETQYF.

The chain couples TRBV29-1 to TRBJ1-1; TRBD1 might be the D (6 bases). Per germline, CDR1 SQVTM and CDR2 ANQGSEA. CDR3 length: 12 residues. Trimming took off 6 bases at V and 7 bases at J, with 15 bases between the two ends. Here the CDR3 reads CSVGGHTIEAFF. CDR3 coding DNA: TGCAGCGTCGGGGGGCACACTATTGAAGCTTTCTTT.

The chain is built from TRBV6-5 and TRBJ2-7; TRBD1 matches at 8 bases. Germline CDR1 MNHEY, CDR2 SVGAGI. This CDR3 contains 15 residues. Trimming cost V 6 bases and J 2 bases; bases outside gene matches: 9. The DNA for the CDR3 is TGTGCCAGCAGCTTCTCCGGGACAGGTGCCTACGAGCAGTACTTC. Translation: CASSFSGTGAYEQYF.

This chain links TRBV6-5 with TRBJ1-5; 7 bases align to TRBD1. Germline loops: CDR1 MNHEY, CDR2 SVGAGI. After removal of 5 bases from V and 0 bases from J, the junction contained 4 bases not matched to a gene. The CDR3 covers 15 residues. CDR3 loop: CASSQGQVSNQPQHF. For the CDR3, the DNA is TGTGCCAGCAGTCAAGGACAGGTTAGCAATCAGCCCCAGCATTTT.

The chain is built from TRBV7-8 and TRBJ2-1, with 8 positions matching TRBD1. The CDR3 totals 18 residues. J was trimmed by 7 bases and V by 0 bases; bases with no gene match: 14. Germline CDR1 and CDR2: SGHVS and FQNEAQ. CDR3 DNA sequence: TGTGCCAGCAGCTTAGCGAGTTTGGGTCAGGGGGCTCTGAATGAGCAGTTCTTC. Amino acids: CASSLASLGQGALNEQFF. Using reference TRBV7-8 and TRBJ2-1 for the parts outside the CDR3, the full variable domain is GAGVSQSPRYKVAKRGQDVALRCDPISGHVSLFWYQQALGQGPEFLTYFQNEAQLDKSGLPSDRFFAERPEGSVSTLKIQRTQQEDSAVYLCASSLASLGQGALNEQFFGPGTRLTVL.

Of note for this clone: Other DNA sequences of this sample code for an identical CDR3. V gene TRBV6-5 combines with J gene TRBJ1-5; the D is unclear. V was trimmed by 5 bases and J by 5 bases, leaving 10 bases between them. Germline lookup yields CDR1 MNHEY and CDR2 SVGAGI. This CDR3 comprises 13 residues. CDR3 residues: CASSPQRDQPQHF. The CDR3 coding sequence is TGTGCCAGCAGTCCCCAGAGGGATCAGCCCCAGCATTTT.

The rearrangement uses TRBV6-5 and TRBJ1-1; the match to TRBD1 covers 7 bases. Germline CDR1 reads MNHEY; CDR2 reads SVGAGI. J was trimmed by 2 bases and V by 5 bases; bases with no gene match: 2. The CDR3 covers 13 residues. The CDR3 sequence: CASSHRGNTEAFF. The CDR3 region has the DNA TGTGCCAGCAGTCACAGGGGAAACACTGAAGCTTTCTTT.

The chain is built from TRBV7-9 and TRBJ1-2; 7 positions agree with TRBD1. Germline CDR1 and CDR2: SEHNR and FQNEAQ (reference sequence). V trimming: 5 bases; J trimming: 5 bases; junction bases outside the gene matches: 8. The CDR3 runs to 14 residues. This CDR3 reads CASSPAAGGYGYTF. The DNA of the CDR3 is TGTGCCAGCAGCCCCGCGGCAGGGGGATATGGCTACACCTTC.

The chain carries TRBV27 and TRBJ1-1; D is perhaps TRBD1 (5 bases). Germline CDR1 MNHEY, CDR2 SMNVEV (reference sequence). The CDR3 sequence is 14 residues long. V was trimmed by 5 bases and J by 5 bases, leaving 15 bases between them. CDR3 sequence reads: CASSPTWGGTEAFF. The DNA for the CDR3 is TGTGCCAGCAGTCCCACATGGGGGGGGACTGAAGCTTTCTTT.

The chain joins TRBV10-2 to TRBJ1-2, with D perhaps matching TRBD1 (6 bases). The CDR3 is made up of 14 amino acids. The V end was cut by 3 bases, the J end by 5 bases, with 13 bases between. In germline, CDR1 is WSHSY, CDR2 SAAADI. The CDR3 nucleotides are TGCGCCAGCAGTGACCAGGGGAAGAGGTATGGCTACACCTTC. This sequence encodes CASSDQGKRYGYTF.

This chain links TRBV4-2 with TRBJ2-3; 12 nucleotides align to TRBD2. The CDR3 is 17 residues long. V lost 0 bases, J lost 7 bases, and 8 bases stayed unmatched. Germline V gene data show CDR1 as LGHNA and CDR2 as YNFKEQ. The chain's CDR3 is CASSQEERTSGKNTQYF. CDR3 sequence (DNA): TGTGCCAGCAGCCAAGAAGAGCGGACTAGCGGGAAAAATACGCAGTATTTT.

The V and J genes are TRBV7-6 and TRBJ2-7; possibly TRBD2 for D (6 bases). V lost 1 base and J 0 bases, leaving 13 bases between the germline ends. The germline CDR1 and CDR2 sequences are SGHVS and FNYEAQ. The CDR3 consists of 16 residues. DNA of the CDR3: TGTGCCAGCAGCTTAGTAGCTAGCGCAAGCTCCTACGAGCAGTACTTC. Translation: CASSLVASASSYEQYF.

DNA of the CDR3: TGTGCCAGCAGTAGACAGGGGGATAACTATGGCTACACCTTC. Translation: CASSRQGDNYGYTF. The chain links TRBV7-9 to TRBJ1-2, with 9 bases aligning to TRBD1. CDR1 SEHNR and CDR2 FQNEAQ come from the germline V gene (reference sequence). The J segment lost 1 base and the V segment lost 6 bases, leaving 3 bases of the junction unmatched. CDR3 length: 14 amino acids.

The chain has TRBV18 and TRBJ2-5; 11 positions match TRBD2. CDR1 and CDR2 (germline): KGHSH, LQKENI. J was trimmed by 2 bases and V by 3 bases; bases with no gene match: 2. The CDR3 length is 15 residues. DNA of the CDR3: TGTGCCAGCTCACCCAGACTAGCGGGGCAAGAGACCCAGTACTTC. Encoded protein: CASSPRLAGQETQYF.

CDR3 in amino acids: CASSYLGQGRNQPQHF. In DNA, the CDR3 is TGTGCCAGCAGTTACCTAGGACAGGGCCGGAATCAGCCCCAGCATTTT. This chain connects TRBV28 to TRBJ1-5, with 8 bases identical to TRBD1. J was trimmed by 4 bases and V by 4 bases; bases with no gene match: 9. The length of the CDR3 is 16 residues. The V gene's germline CDR1 is MDHEN and CDR2 SYDVKM. The variable domain in full, with the rest retrieved from reference TRBV28 and TRBJ1-5, is DVKVTQSSRYLVKRTGEKVFLECVQDMDHENMFWYRQDPGLGLRLIYFSYDVKMKEKGDIPEGYSVSREKKERFSLILESASTNQTSMYLCASSYLGQGRNQPQHFGDGTRLSIL.

The chain is built from TRBV29-1 and TRBJ2-7; 12 nucleotides align to TRBD1. CDR3 length equals 15 residues. The germline V gene encodes CDR1 SQVTM and CDR2 ANQGSEA. Germline trimming cut 6 bases from V and 5 bases from J; bases unmatched to any gene: 11. CDR3 sequence: CSVVNRDRGRHEQYF. As DNA, the CDR3 is TGCAGCGTCGTTAACCGGGACAGGGGGCGTCACGAGCAGTACTTC.

CDR3 DNA: TGCGCCAGCAGCCGCGGACAGGGCTACGAGCAGTACTTC. Amino acids: CASSRGQGYEQYF. The genes are TRBV4-1 and TRBJ2-7; 8 bases align to TRBD1. Per germline, CDR1 MGHRA and CDR2 YSYEKL. The CDR3 runs 13 residues. V lost 4 bases, J lost 3 bases, and 2 bases stayed unmatched.

This chain connects TRBV19 to TRBJ2-2; 13 positions agree with TRBD2. Germline CDR1 LNHDA, CDR2 SQIVND (reference sequence). V shed 5 bases, J shed 3 bases, and the junction held 9 bases outside the gene matches. This CDR3 is built from 18 residues. CDR3 amino acids: CASSPLALAGGHTGELFF. In DNA form, the CDR3 reads TGTGCCAGTAGTCCTTTAGCACTAGCGGGGGGGCACACCGGGGAGCTGTTTTTT. Looking up the rest from reference TRBV19 and TRBJ2-2 gives the full variable domain: DGGITQSPKYLFRKEGQNVTLSCEQNLNHDAMYWYRQDPGQGLRLIYYSQIVNDFQKGDIAEGYSVSREKKESFPLTVTSAQKNPTAFYLCASSPLALAGGHTGELFFGEGSRLTVL.

The gene calls are TRBV7-9 and TRBJ2-1, with 8 bases lining up with TRBD1. Germline V CDR1 and CDR2: SEHNR, FQNEAQ (reference sequence). CDR3 length equals 12 residues. J lost 8 bases, V lost 5 bases, and 2 bases had no gene match. CDR3 DNA sequence: TGTGCCAGCAGCCCAGGGGGCTATGAGCAGTTCTTC. This codes for CASSPGGYEQFF.

The chain carries TRBV5-8 and TRBJ2-7; D remains ambiguous. Germline V CDR1 and CDR2: SGHTS, YDEGEE. Trimming shortened V by 2 bases and J by 6 bases, and 15 bases separated the two germline ends. This CDR3 is 14 amino acids long. CDR3 DNA: TGTGCCAGCAGCTTCGCACAGTCCCCCAGCGAGCAGTACTTC. Amino acids: CASSFAQSPSEQYF.

The J gene is TRBJ2-1, the V gene TRBV18; 11 bases match TRBD2. This CDR3 spans 15 amino acids. Germline loops: CDR1 KGHSH, CDR2 LQKENI. Germline trimming cut 3 bases from V and 7 bases from J; bases unmatched to any gene: 5. The CDR3 nucleotides are TGTGCCAGCTCACCTCCTATAGCGGGAGGGAATGAGCAGTTCTTC. It is translated as CASSPPIAGGNEQFF.